This T cell receptor (beta chain) was documented in a study of control samples from healthy donors and cancer patients. Trimming removed 1 base at V and 6 bases at J, with 13 bases between. CDR1 is MDHEN and CDR2 is SYDVKM in the germline V gene. CDR3 length: 14 residues. The table came from immunoSEQ multiplex PCR; TCRdb's copy has only in-frame clones and leaves some out. The sample consists of 130,000 or so clones, more than 70% of them appearing once. The sample comprised blood. This clonotype was obtained from a man in his sixties in good health. This chain joins TRBV28 and TRBJ2-7; TRBD1 is a possible D gene (5 bases). CDR3 amino acids: CASSLYQGLGEQYF. The CDR3 coding sequence is TGTGCCAGCAGTTTATATCAGGGCTTAGGCGAGCAGTACTTC.